Below are 2 T cell receptor beta chains sequenced from a single sample in a study of OX40 agonist ivuxolimab in advanced cancers. Repertoires were generated with immunoSEQ multiplex PCR, while TCRdb's copy carries only in-frame clones and drops some. In the table there are roughly 91,000 clones, 70% to 90% of which are singletons. Sequences were derived from CD4+ or CD8+ T cells sorted from blood, sampled in a trial of the OX40 agonist ivuxolimab. Every receptor here comes from an adult with an advanced solid tumor such as melanoma, head and neck, liver or kidney cancer.

The chain carries TRBV11-2 and TRBJ2-1; D assignment may be TRBD1 or TRBD2 (6 bases each). Germline assignment: CDR1 SGHAT and CDR2 FQNNGV. This CDR3 contains 18 residues. V lost 5 bases, J lost 0 bases, and 20 bases lay in between. The CDR3 here is CASSQRSGALSSYNEQFF. The CDR3 nucleotides are TGTGCCAGCAGCCAACGGTCGGGGGCACTCAGCTCCTACAATGAGCAGTTCTTC.

This sequence joins TRBV28 and TRBJ1-5; tentatively, D is TRBD1 (5 bases). The CDR3 covers 13 residues. CDR1 is MDHEN and CDR2 is SYDVKM in the germline V gene. V was clipped by 9 bases and J by 3 bases, with 12 bases between them. The CDR3 loop is CASGGYDNQPQHF. In nucleotides, the CDR3 is TGTGCCAGTGGGGGGTACGACAATCAGCCCCAGCATTTT.